Following are 32 T cell receptor beta chains from one sample sequenced in a study of blood T cell repertoires in COVID-19. TCRdb's copy holds only in-frame clones and misses some; the assay was immunoSEQ multiplex PCR. The sample lists fewer than 200,000 clones, 70% to 85% occurring once. Sequenced: peripheral blood. The receptors come from a woman of 80 years or more with acute or convalescent COVID-19.

V and J are TRBV3-1 (or the pseudogene TRBV3-2) and TRBJ1-1; no firm D call. Germline CDR1 reads LGHDT; CDR2 reads YNNKEL (reference sequence). The CDR3 covers 11 residues. V was trimmed by 0 bases and J by 10 bases, leaving 6 bases between them. The CDR3: CASSQEAGAFF. The DNA for the CDR3 is TGTGCCAGCAGCCAAGAGGCGGGAGCTTTCTTT.

This chain uses TRBV5-1 with TRBJ2-7; 10 bases are shared with TRBD2. The CDR3 is 15 amino acids. Germline V CDR1 and CDR2: SGHRS, YFSETQ. V shed 1 base and J 7 bases; nucleotides not matched to a gene: 8. Written as DNA, the CDR3 is TGCGCCAGCAGCTTGCAACCAGCGGGACTAGCGGAGCAGTACTTC. As protein: CASSLQPAGLAEQYF.

The chain carries TRBV2 and TRBJ2-3; D might be TRBD2 (5 bases). CDR3 size: 14 residues. Germline V CDR1 and CDR2: SNHLY, FYNNEI. V was clipped by 6 bases and J by 2 bases, with 12 bases between them. CDR3 DNA: TGTGCCAGCAGGGCCTTGAGGGACACAGATACGCAGTATTTT. The encoded protein is CASRALRDTDTQYF. The variable domain in full, completed from reference TRBV2 and TRBJ2-3, reads EPEVTQTPSHQVTQMGQEVILRCVPISNHLYFYWYRQILGQKVEFLVSFYNNEISEKSEIFDDQFSVERPDGSNFTLKIRSTKLEDSAMYFCASRALRDTDTQYFGPGTRLTVL.

The V and J genes are TRBV10-3 and TRBJ2-7; possibly TRBD1 for D (5 bases). The CDR3 is made up of 13 amino acids. CDR1 and CDR2 from the germline V gene are ENHRY and SYGVKD. The ends were cut back, 11 bases at V and 1 base at J, with 15 bases in the middle. As DNA, the CDR3 is TGTGCCGCCGGTGGGGCAGGGTCCTACGAGCAGTACTTC. This translates into CAAGGAGSYEQYF.

The genes are TRBV21-1 and TRBJ1-6; the DNA was not used to check the table's D call, TRBD1. TRBV21-1 is assigned pseudogene status. This CDR3 region has 17 residues. CDR3 in amino acids: CASSGCYRYSYNSPLHF. CDR3 nucleotides: TGTGCCAGCAGCGGTTGCTACAGGTACTCCTATAATTCACCCCTCCACTTT.

This chain links TRBV6-5 with TRBJ2-1; 13 bases line up with TRBD2. The germline CDR1 and CDR2 sequences are MNHEY and SVGAGI. V dropped 2 bases and J dropped 10; count of bases not matched to a gene: 5. CDR3 length: 15 residues. CDR3 loop: CASSYRGLAGSEQFF. CDR3 nucleotide sequence: TGTGCCAGCAGTTACCGGGGACTAGCGGGATCCGAGCAGTTCTTC.

This clone occurred once. The V and J genes are TRBV6-5 and TRBJ2-2; TRBD2 agrees at 9 bases. V lost 0 bases, J lost 4 bases, and 3 bases stayed unmatched. Germline V CDR1 and CDR2: MNHEY, SVGAGI. CDR3 length: 16 amino acids. This CDR3 reads CASSYSAGGLTGELFF. The CDR3 DNA reads TGTGCCAGCAGTTACTCGGCGGGAGGGCTCACCGGGGAGCTGTTTTTT.

The chain employs TRBV28 and TRBJ1-5; 8 bases map to TRBD1. Germline CDR1 MDHEN, CDR2 SYDVKM. The CDR3 totals 13 residues. The V segment lost 0 bases and the J segment 15 bases; nucleotides outside the gene matches: 7. The DNA for the CDR3 is TGTGCCAGCAGTTTATGGGCAGGGGGCCGGGGGCATTTT. Protein: CASSLWAGGRGHF.

The V and J genes are TRBV5-1 and TRBJ2-1; TRBD2 aligns across 12 bases. Per germline, CDR1 SGHRS and CDR2 YFSETQ. This CDR3 has 16 amino acids. Trimming cost V 0 bases and J 8 bases; bases outside gene matches: 6. CDR3 nucleotides: TGCGCCAGCAGCTTGGAACTAGCGGGAGGTATAGATGAGCAGTTCTTC. This sequence encodes CASSLELAGGIDEQFF. Variable domain in full (rest from reference TRBV5-1 and TRBJ2-1): KAGVTQTPRYLIKTRGQQVTLSCSPISGHRSVSWYQQTPGQGLQFLFEYFSETQRNKGNFPGRFSGRQFSNSRSEMNVSTLELGDSALYLCASSLELAGGIDEQFFGPGTRLTVL.

The rearrangement joins TRBV25-1 to TRBJ2-5, with a tentative D call TRBD2 (5 bases). Germline CDR1 reads MGHDK; CDR2 reads SYGVNS. Trimming pared 1 base from V and 5 bases from J, leaving 14 bases between. CDR3 size: 15 residues. CDR3 DNA: TGTGCCAGCAGTGAATTTGGGAGATTGGGGGAGACCCAGTACTTC. Translating it yields CASSEFGRLGETQYF.

This clone was seen a few times. The rearrangement uses TRBV3-1 (or the pseudogene TRBV3-2) and TRBJ2-1, with 8 positions matching TRBD1. The CDR3 is made up of 18 amino acids. The germline V gene encodes CDR1 LGHDT and CDR2 YNNKEL (reference sequence). Losses at the gene ends were 1 base for V and 5 bases for J; bases not matched to a gene: 13. CDR3 protein: CASSQGRGGGQGNNEQFF. The CDR3 DNA reads as TGTGCCAGCAGCCAAGGTCGGGGTGGCGGACAGGGAAACAATGAGCAGTTCTTC.

This chain uses TRBV27 with TRBJ1-2; D may be TRBD1 (5 bases). Germline V gives CDR1 MNHEY, CDR2 SMNVEV (reference sequence). V lost 6 bases, J lost 6 bases, and 14 bases lay in between. CDR3 size: 13 residues. CDR3 in amino acids: CASRPTQGDGYTF. The CDR3, as DNA: TGTGCCAGCAGACCGACGCAGGGCGATGGCTACACCTTC.

The chain carries TRBV6-5 and TRBJ1-6, with D possibly TRBD1 on 6 matching bases. The length of the CDR3 is 14 residues. CDR1 is MNHEY and CDR2 is SVGAGI in the germline V gene. Trimming cost V 2 bases and J 8 bases, with 10 bases left between them. The CDR3 DNA follows: TGTGCCAGCAGTTACCGGGACAACGATTCACCCCTCCACTTT. The encoded protein is CASSYRDNDSPLHF.

The CDR3 nucleotides read TGTGCCAGCAATCCGACAGGCCTCTCTGGAAACACCATATATTTT. This sequence encodes CASNPTGLSGNTIYF. This chain uses TRBV9 with TRBJ1-3; D might be TRBD1 (6 bases). This CDR3 has 15 amino acids. Trimming left V 6 bases short and J 0 bases short, with 13 bases between. Per the germline V gene, CDR1 is SGDLS and CDR2 is YYNGEE.

This clone was detected once. V gene TRBV11-3 combines with J gene TRBJ2-7; weak D call: TRBD1 (7 bases). The CDR3 extends over 13 amino acids. The ends were cut back, 5 bases at V and 6 bases at J, with 14 bases in the middle. Germline V lookup: CDR1 SGHNT, CDR2 YENEEA. CDR3 loop: CASSAGTVGEQYF. The CDR3 region has the DNA TGTGCCAGCAGCGCGGGGACAGTTGGCGAGCAGTACTTC.

The chain combines TRBV7-7 with TRBJ2-1, with D possibly matching TRBD2 (6 bases). Trimming cost V 6 bases and J 5 bases, with 11 bases left between them. The CDR3 totals 13 residues. CDR1 SSHAT and CDR2 FNYEAQ come from the germline V gene (reference sequence). CDR3 residues: CASSLEGNNEQFF. The CDR3 DNA follows: TGTGCCAGCAGTCTGGAGGGAAACAATGAGCAGTTCTTC.

The chain links TRBV28 to TRBJ1-3; a possible D gene is TRBD1 (6 bases). The length of the CDR3 is 15 residues. V gave up 5 bases and J gave up 0 bases, with 11 bases separating them. The germline gives CDR1 MDHEN, CDR2 SYDVKM. The CDR3 DNA sequence: TGTGCCAGCAGTGGGGGACAAATCTCTGGAAACACCATATATTTT. This sequence encodes CASSGGQISGNTIYF. Combining the CDR3 with reference TRBV28 and TRBJ1-3 gives the whole variable domain DVKVTQSSRYLVKRTGEKVFLECVQDMDHENMFWYRQDPGLGLRLIYFSYDVKMKEKGDIPEGYSVSREKKERFSLILESASTNQTSMYLCASSGGQISGNTIYFGEGSWLTVV.

The genes are TRBV19 and TRBJ1-2, with D possibly matching TRBD1 (5 bases). V lost 3 bases and J 7 bases, leaving 12 bases between the germline ends. Germline lookup yields CDR1 LNHDA and CDR2 SQIVND (reference sequence). The CDR3 covers 13 residues. The DNA for the CDR3 is TGTGCCAGTAGTATCAGGGATGCGAGTGGCTACACCTTC. Translating gives CASSIRDASGYTF.

The chain links TRBV3-1 (or the pseudogene TRBV3-2) to TRBJ2-4; 7 nucleotides agree with TRBD2. J was trimmed by 6 bases and V by 0 bases; bases with no gene match: 8. The CDR3 spans 16 residues. Germline loops: CDR1 LGHDT, CDR2 YNNKEL (reference sequence). In nucleotides, the CDR3 is TGTGCCAGCAGCCAAGACACCCTACGACTAGCAAACATTCAGTACTTC. As protein: CASSQDTLRLANIQYF.

V and J are TRBV27 and TRBJ2-1; tentatively, D is TRBD2 (7 bases). Trimming left V 4 bases short and J 2 bases short, with 12 bases between. This CDR3 is built from 15 residues. CDR1 and CDR2 (germline): MNHEY, SMNVEV (reference sequence). CDR3 DNA: TGTGCCAGCAGTTATTCGGGGGGCGCCTACAATGAGCAGTTCTTC. It yields the protein CASSYSGGAYNEQFF.

The V and J genes are TRBV19 and TRBJ1-5, with a weak D call TRBD1 (5 bases). The V gene lost 5 bases and the J gene lost 2 bases, with 10 bases spanning the gap. The CDR3 runs to 14 residues. Germline CDR1 LNHDA, CDR2 SQIVND (reference sequence). The CDR3 here is CASSGGIGNQPQHF. In DNA, the CDR3 is TGTGCCAGTAGTGGGGGGATTGGCAATCAGCCCCAGCATTTT. The complete variable domain, with remaining parts taken from reference TRBV19 and TRBJ1-5, reads DGGITQSPKYLFRKEGQNVTLSCEQNLNHDAMYWYRQDPGQGLRLIYYSQIVNDFQKGDIAEGYSVSREKKESFPLTVTSAQKNPTAFYLCASSGGIGNQPQHFGDGTRLSIL.

Concerning this clone: Other DNA sequences in the same sample also yield this CDR3. The J gene is TRBJ2-1, the V gene TRBV6-5, with D uncertain. Germline CDR1 MNHEY, CDR2 SVGAGI. V lost 6 bases and J 0 bases, leaving 12 bases between the germline ends. The CDR3 length is 15 residues. As DNA, the CDR3 is TGTGCCAGCAGCCGAGGAAGAAGCTCCTACAATGAGCAGTTCTTC. Its translation is CASSRGRSSYNEQFF.

The chain couples TRBV5-6 to TRBJ1-1; D is ambiguous. CDR1 is SGHDT, CDR2 YYEEEE, per germline. The CDR3 has 16 amino acids. V lost 0 bases and J 0 bases, leaving 12 bases between the germline ends. The CDR3 region has the DNA TGTGCCAGCAGCTTGGCGGTGGAGGGCGTGAACACTGAAGCTTTCTTT. Its protein product is CASSLAVEGVNTEAFF.

This chain connects TRBV7-9 to TRBJ2-2; TRBD1 matches 7 bases. Per the germline V gene, CDR1 is SEHNR and CDR2 is FQNEAQ (reference sequence). The length of the CDR3 is 16 residues. Trimming cost V 5 bases and J 2 bases; bases outside gene matches: 8. The CDR3 spells CASSRGQLINTGELFF. Here the CDR3 DNA reads TGTGCCAGCAGCAGGGGACAGCTCATAAACACCGGGGAGCTGTTTTTT. The entire variable domain, with the rest obtained from reference TRBV7-9 and TRBJ2-2, is as follows: DTGVSQNPRHKITKRGQNVTFRCDPISEHNRLYWYRQTLGQGPEFLTYFQNEAQLEKSRLLSDRFSAERPKGSFSTLEIQRTEQGDSAMYLCASSRGQLINTGELFFGEGSRLTVL.

The chain links TRBV7-2 to TRBJ1-2; 10 positions match TRBD1. This CDR3 is 17 amino acids long. Looked up from germline, CDR1 is SGHTA and CDR2 is FQGNSA. Losses at the gene ends were 5 bases for V and 7 bases for J; bases not matched to a gene: 16. CDR3 DNA sequence: TGTGCCAGCAGCCCCCGGGTGGGGACAGGGGCTAGGGGTGGCTACACCTTC. This sequence encodes CASSPRVGTGARGGYTF.

This clone was picked up a small number of times. The chain combines TRBV7-6 with TRBJ2-1; 11 bases are a match to TRBD2. CDR1 SGHVS and CDR2 FNYEAQ come from the germline V gene. Unmatched junction bases numbered 6, after V lost 5 bases and J lost 6 bases. The CDR3 contains 15 residues. Here the CDR3 reads CASSVETSGINEQFF. CDR3 nucleotide sequence: TGTGCCAGCAGCGTAGAGACTAGCGGGATCAATGAGCAGTTCTTC.

This clone turned up a few times. This chain joins TRBV5-1 and TRBJ1-3; D gene uncertain. The germline V gene encodes CDR1 SGHRS and CDR2 YFSETQ. The CDR3 has 15 residues. Between the trimmed V and J ends, which lost 0 bases and 3 bases, there was a span of 10 bases. The CDR3 coding sequence is TGCGCCAGCAGCTTGGAGCCTTCAAGTGGAAACACCATATATTTT. Translation gives CASSLEPSSGNTIYF.

The chain employs TRBV28 and TRBJ1-2; 7 positions match TRBD1. This CDR3 has 13 amino acids. Germline V gene sequence: CDR1 MDHEN, CDR2 SYDVKM. With V trimmed by 8 bases and J by 2 bases, 5 bases remained unmatched. CDR3 coding DNA: TGTGCCAGCGGGACAGTCAAAAACTATGGCTACACCTTC. Its translation is CASGTVKNYGYTF.

This clone was seen more than once but under ten times. The chain recombines TRBV11-2 with TRBJ2-3, with 9 nucleotides matching TRBD1. Germline assignment: CDR1 SGHAT and CDR2 FQNNGV. V trimming: 5 bases; J trimming: 4 bases; junction bases outside the gene matches: 7. The CDR3 totals 15 residues. The CDR3 nucleotides are TGTGCCAGCAGCCAACGGGACAGGGTGTCAGATACGCAGTATTTT. Translated: CASSQRDRVSDTQYF.

The chain couples TRBV6-5 to TRBJ2-5, with a tentative D call TRBD1 (6 bases). Trimming pared 6 bases from V and 6 bases from J, leaving 14 bases between. The CDR3 is made up of 13 amino acids. The germline CDR1 and CDR2 sequences are MNHEY and SVGAGI. Here the CDR3 DNA reads TGTGCCAGCAGACCCGGACAGTGGAAGACCCAGTACTTC. Its translation: CASRPGQWKTQYF.

This sequence joins TRBV7-9 and TRBJ1-1, with D perhaps TRBD1 (5 bases). The V end lost 8 bases, the J end lost 0 bases, and 10 bases lay between the germline ends. Per the germline V gene, CDR1 is SEHNR and CDR2 is FQNEAQ (reference sequence). The CDR3 sequence is 13 residues long. CDR3 sequence (DNA): TGTGCCAGCGAGACAGACATGAACACTGAAGCTTTCTTT. This sequence encodes CASETDMNTEAFF.

The rearrangement joins TRBV4-3 to TRBJ1-2, with 9 positions matching TRBD1. The CDR3 has 14 residues. The germline gives CDR1 LGHNA, CDR2 YSLEER. The ends lost 2 bases at V and 5 bases at J; junction bases unmatched: 3. CDR3 loop: CASSQTGTGYGYTF. CDR3 nucleotides: TGCGCCAGCAGCCAAACCGGGACAGGGTATGGCTACACCTTC.